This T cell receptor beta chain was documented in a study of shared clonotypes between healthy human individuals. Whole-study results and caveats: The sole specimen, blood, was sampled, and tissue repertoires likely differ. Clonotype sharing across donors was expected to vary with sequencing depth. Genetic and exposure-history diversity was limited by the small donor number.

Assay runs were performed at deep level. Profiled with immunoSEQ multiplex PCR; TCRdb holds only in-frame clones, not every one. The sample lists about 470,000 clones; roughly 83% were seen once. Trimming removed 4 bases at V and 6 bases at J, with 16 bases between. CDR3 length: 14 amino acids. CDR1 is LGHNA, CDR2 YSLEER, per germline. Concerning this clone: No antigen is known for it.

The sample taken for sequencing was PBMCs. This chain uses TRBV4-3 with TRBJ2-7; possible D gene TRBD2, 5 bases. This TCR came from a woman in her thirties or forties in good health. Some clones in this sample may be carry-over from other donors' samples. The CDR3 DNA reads TGCGCCAGCAGCCGCGAAACTAGTTTAGGCGAGCAGTACTTC. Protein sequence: CASSRETSLGEQYF.